This T cell receptor beta chain was captured in a study of cytomegalovirus exposure and HLA in healthy donors. Study-wide results and limits: Researchers reportedly found TCR beta sequences accurately predicted most subjects' HLA-A and HLA-B alleles. It was likely that a cluster of highly shared sequence variants was a sequencing artifact.

Note on this clone: The target antigen is unknown.

Germline V gives CDR1 SGHKS, CDR2 YYEKEE (reference sequence). V shed 4 bases, J shed 4 bases, and the junction held 5 bases outside the gene matches. CDR3 length: 15 amino acids. Healthy bone marrow donors supplied every sample. Primers: 60 Vbeta forward and 13 Jbeta reverse. Generated by immunoSEQ multiplex PCR, the TCRdb table keeps only in-frame clones and is missing some. Among around 130,000 clones, about 85% were seen once, and the ten largest hold roughly 6.7%. The sample consisted of PBMCs. The chain is built from TRBV5-5 and TRBJ2-1; TRBD1 matches 10 bases. The receptor was derived from a woman between 25 and 40 years old in good health and CMV-seropositive. The CDR3 DNA sequence: TGTGCCAGCAGCCGTGACAGGGGGCCGTACAATGAGCAGTTCTTC. As protein: CASSRDRGPYNEQFF. Based on the CDR3 plus reference TRBV5-5 and TRBJ2-1, the full variable domain is DAGVTQSPTHLIKTRGQQVTLRCSPISGHKSVSWYQQVLGQGPQFIFQYYEKEERGRGNFPDRFSARQFPNYSSELNVNALLLGDSALYLCASSRDRGPYNEQFFGPGTRLTVL.